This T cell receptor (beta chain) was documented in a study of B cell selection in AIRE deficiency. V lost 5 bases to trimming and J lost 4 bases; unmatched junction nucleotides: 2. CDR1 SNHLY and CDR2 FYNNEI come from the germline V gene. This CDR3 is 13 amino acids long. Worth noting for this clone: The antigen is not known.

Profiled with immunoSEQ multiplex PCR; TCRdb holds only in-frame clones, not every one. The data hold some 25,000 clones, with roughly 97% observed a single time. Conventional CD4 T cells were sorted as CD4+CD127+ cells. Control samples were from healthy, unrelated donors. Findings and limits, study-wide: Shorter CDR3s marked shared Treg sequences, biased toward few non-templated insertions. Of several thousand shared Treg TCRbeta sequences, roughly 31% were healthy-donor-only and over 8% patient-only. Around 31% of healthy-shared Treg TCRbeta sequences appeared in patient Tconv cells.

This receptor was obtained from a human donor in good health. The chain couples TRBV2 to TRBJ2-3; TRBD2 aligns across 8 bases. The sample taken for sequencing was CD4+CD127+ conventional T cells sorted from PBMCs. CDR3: CASSRREADTQYF. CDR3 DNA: TGTGCCAGCAGTCGGCGGGAGGCAGATACGCAGTATTTT. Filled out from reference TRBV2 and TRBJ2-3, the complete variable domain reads EPEVTQTPSHQVTQMGQEVILRCVPISNHLYFYWYRQILGQKVEFLVSFYNNEISEKSEIFDDQFSVERPDGSNFTLKIRSTKLEDSAMYFCASSRREADTQYFGPGTRLTVL.